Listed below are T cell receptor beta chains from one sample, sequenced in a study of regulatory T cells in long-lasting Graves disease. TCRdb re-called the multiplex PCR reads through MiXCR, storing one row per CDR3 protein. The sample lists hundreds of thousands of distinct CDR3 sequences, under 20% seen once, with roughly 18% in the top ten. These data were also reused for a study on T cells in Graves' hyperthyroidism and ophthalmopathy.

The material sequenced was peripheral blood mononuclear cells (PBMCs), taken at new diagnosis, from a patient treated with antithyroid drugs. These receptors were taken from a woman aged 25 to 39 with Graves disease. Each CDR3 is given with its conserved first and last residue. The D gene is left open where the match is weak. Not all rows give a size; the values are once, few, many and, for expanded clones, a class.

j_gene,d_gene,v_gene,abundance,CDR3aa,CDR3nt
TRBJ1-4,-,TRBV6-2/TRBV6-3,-,CASSYSRQGHEKLFF,TGTGCCAGCAGTTACTCGAGGCAGGGGCATGAAAAACTGTTTTTT
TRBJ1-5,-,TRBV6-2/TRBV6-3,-,CASSRIGKTAYSNQPQHF,TGTGCCAGCAGCCGGATTGGGAAAACAGCCTATAGCAATCAGCCCCAGCATTTT
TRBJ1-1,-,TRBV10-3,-,CAISELAGVNTEAFF,TGTGCCATCAGTGAATTAGCAGGTGTCAACACTGAAGCTTTCTTT
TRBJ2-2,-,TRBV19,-,CASSDQGGIGELFF,TGTGCCAGTAGTGACCAAGGGGGGATCGGGGAGCTGTTTTTT
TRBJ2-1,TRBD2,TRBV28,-,CASRRGLAGEQFF,TGTGCCAGCAGACGAGGACTAGCGGGTGAGCAGTTCTTC
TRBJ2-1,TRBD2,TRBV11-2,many,CASSLAGLAGANEQFF,TGTGCCAGCAGCTTAGCTGGCCTAGCGGGAGCCAATGAGCAGTTCTTC
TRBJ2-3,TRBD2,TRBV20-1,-,CSANSGLEIGTDTQYF,TGCAGTGCCAATTCGGGACTAGAAATCGGCACAGATACGCAGTATTTT
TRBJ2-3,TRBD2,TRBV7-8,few,CASSFGLAGSTDTQYF,TGTGCCAGCAGCTTCGGACTAGCGGGTAGCACAGATACGCAGTATTTT
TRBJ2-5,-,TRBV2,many,CASSLISGPQETQYF,TGTGCCAGCAGTCTTATTAGCGGACCGCAAGAGACCCAGTACTTC
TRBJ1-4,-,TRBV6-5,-,CASSYRTTNEKLFF,TGTGCCAGCAGTTACAGGACAACTAATGAAAAACTGTTTTTT
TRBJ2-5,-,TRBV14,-,CASSQVRGPKETQYF,TGTGCCAGCAGCCAGGTCCGAGGGCCAAAAGAGACCCAGTACTTC
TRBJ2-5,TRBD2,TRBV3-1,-,CASSRTPGLAGGGETQYF,TGTGCCAGCAGCCGAACCCCGGGACTAGCGGGAGGAGGGGAGACCCAGTACTTC
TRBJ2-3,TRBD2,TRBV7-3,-,CASSLNGRAADTQYF,TGTGCCAGCAGCTTAAACGGGAGGGCAGCAGATACGCAGTATTTT
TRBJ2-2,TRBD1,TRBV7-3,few,CASSPLGGPGELFF,TGTGCCAGCAGCCCCCTAGGGGGCCCCGGGGAGCTGTTTTTT
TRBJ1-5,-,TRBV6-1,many,CAAIPGPTSHQPQHF,TGTGCCGCGATCCCAGGACCTACGTCCCATCAGCCCCAGCATTTT
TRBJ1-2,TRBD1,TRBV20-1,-,CSAWGQGNYGYTF,TGCAGTGCTTGGGGACAGGGTAACTATGGCTACACCTTC
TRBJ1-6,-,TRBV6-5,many,CASSYYSTLSSPLHF,TGTGCCAGCAGTTACTATAGTACGCTTAGTTCACCCCTCCACTTT
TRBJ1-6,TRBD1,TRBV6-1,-,CASIHRDRLNSPLHF,TGTGCCAGCATCCACCGGGACAGACTTAATTCACCCCTCCACTTT
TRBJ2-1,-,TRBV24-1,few,CATSAVDGVSFNEQFF,TGTGCCACCAGTGCCGTTGACGGGGTCTCCTTCAATGAGCAGTTCTTC
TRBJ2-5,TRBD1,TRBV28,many,CASSIGQGTLETQYF,TGTGCCAGCAGTATCGGACAGGGGACATTAGAGACCCAGTACTTC
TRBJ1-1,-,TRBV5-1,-,CASTQGPGAGAEAFF,TGCGCCAGCACTCAGGGACCAGGGGCTGGTGCTGAAGCTTTCTTT
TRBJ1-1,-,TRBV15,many,CATSEGKTAEAFF,TGTGCCACCAGCGAAGGTAAGACAGCGGAAGCTTTCTTT
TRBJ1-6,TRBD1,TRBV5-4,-,CASSPKMTGNRNSPLHF,TGTGCCAGCAGCCCGAAAATGACAGGGAACCGGAATTCACCCCTCCACTTT
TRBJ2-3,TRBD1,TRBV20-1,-,CSASSRGQGLTDTQYF,TGCAGTGCTAGTAGTAGGGGACAGGGCCTCACAGATACGCAGTATTTT
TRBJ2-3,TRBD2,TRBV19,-,CASTPGGAVDTQYF,TGTGCCAGTACCCCGGGGGGGGCCGTAGATACGCAGTATTTT
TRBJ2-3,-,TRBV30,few,CAWSAGLVGTDTQYF,TGTGCCTGGAGTGCCGGGCTAGTGGGCACAGATACGCAGTATTTT
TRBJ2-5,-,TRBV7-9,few,CASSLADGETQHF,TGTGCCAGCAGCCTAGCTGACGGAGAGACCCAGCACTTC
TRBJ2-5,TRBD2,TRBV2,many,CASSETSGKGETQYF,TGTGCCAGCAGTGAAACTAGCGGGAAGGGAGAGACCCAGTACTTC
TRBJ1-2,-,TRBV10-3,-,CAISDQGQSYGYTF,TGTGCCATCAGTGACCAGGGGCAGTCATATGGCTACACCTTC
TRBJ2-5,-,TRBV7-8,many,CASSLLGGLETQYF,TGTGCCAGCAGCTTACTCGGGGGGCTGGAGACCCAGTACTTC
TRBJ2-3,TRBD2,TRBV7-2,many,CASSPTPGGAGVDTQYF,TGTGCCAGCAGCCCAACTCCGGGGGGAGCGGGAGTGGATACGCAGTATTTT
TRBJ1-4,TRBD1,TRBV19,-,CASTGQGFDEKLFF,TGTGCCAGTACCGGACAGGGGTTCGATGAAAAACTGTTTTTT
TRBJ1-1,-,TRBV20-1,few,CSPGQGNTEAFF,TGCAGTCCGGGGCAGGGCAACACTGAAGCTTTCTTT
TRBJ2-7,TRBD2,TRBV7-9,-,CASSPSGLNEQYF,TGTGCCAGCAGCCCTAGCGGACTCAACGAGCAGTACTTC
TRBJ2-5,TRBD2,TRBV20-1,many,CSARLAGVETQYF,TGCAGTGCCCGACTAGCGGGAGTGGAGACCCAGTACTTC
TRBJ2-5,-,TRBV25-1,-,CASSEITRQETQYF,TGTGCCAGCAGTGAAATAACCCGGCAAGAGACCCAGTACTTC
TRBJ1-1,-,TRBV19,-,CASSESKAGNTEAFF,TGTGCCAGTAGTGAATCTAAAGCCGGGAACACTGAAGCTTTCTTT
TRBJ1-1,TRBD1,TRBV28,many,CASSPDEDRFMNTEAFF,TGTGCCAGCAGTCCCGATGAGGACAGGTTCATGAACACTGAAGCTTTCTTT
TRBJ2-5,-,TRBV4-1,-,CASSQGVMPAQETQYF,TGCGCCAGCAGCCAAGGGGTTATGCCAGCCCAAGAGACCCAGTACTTC
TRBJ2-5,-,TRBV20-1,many,CSARLTTTETQYF,TGCAGTGCTAGACTAACTACCACAGAGACCCAGTACTTC
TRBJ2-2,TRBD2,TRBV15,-,CATSGSSGRPVAGELFF,TGTGCCACCAGCGGATCTAGCGGGAGGCCAGTTGCCGGGGAGCTGTTTTTT
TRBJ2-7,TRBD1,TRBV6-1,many,CASSHGGQAYEQYF,TGTGCCAGCAGTCACGGGGGACAGGCCTACGAGCAGTACTTC
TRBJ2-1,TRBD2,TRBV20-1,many,CSLLASGRANEQFF,TGCAGTCTCCTAGCGAGCGGGAGGGCTAATGAGCAGTTCTTC
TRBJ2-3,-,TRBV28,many,CASTPGWDTQYF,TGTGCCAGCACCCCGGGGTGGGATACGCAGTATTTT